These 20 T cell receptor delta chains were sequenced from one sample in a study of gamma-delta chains in newborns, infants, children. TCRdb reran clone calling via CATT on the reads. This sample has about 6,100 delta-chain clones, with about 2.5% found just once. The sequenced sample consisted of blood. The receptors originated from a child who was a newborn, infant or young child, either healthy, febrile or measles-vaccinated (not recorded which).

Within the sample, this clone is medium-sized. The rearrangement links TRDV2 to TRDJ3; 7 nucleotides align to TRDD3. The V gene end was trimmed by 2 bases and the J gene end by 0 bases; junction bases not matched to a gene: 6. The CDR3 is 18 residues long. CDR1 GEAIGNYY and CDR2 EKD come from the germline V gene. Here the CDR3 reads CACDILGTSSWDTRQMFF. CDR3 coding DNA: TGTGCCTGTGACATACTGGGGACTAGCTCCTGGGACACCCGACAGATGTTTTTC.

This clone is medium-sized. The CDR3 protein is CACDTAGGYDWDTRQMFF. The CDR3 region has the DNA TGTGCCTGTGACACCGCTGGGGGATACGACTGGGACACCCGACAGATGTTTTTC. The chain uses TRDV2 and TRDJ3; the match to TRDD3 covers 12 bases. In germline, CDR1 is GEAIGNYY, CDR2 EKD. The CDR3 sequence is 18 residues long. V was pared by 0 bases and J by 3 bases, with 2 bases of the junction left unmatched.

Turning to this clone: At residue 5, TCRdb's protein is not the same as the translated DNA, so the protein here was read from the DNA. The V call is TRDV2, the J call TRDJ3; 8 bases are shared with TRDD3. The CDR3 has 17 residues. Germline V CDR1 and CDR2: GEAIGNYY, EKD. The ends lost 2 bases at V and 2 bases at J; junction bases unmatched: 4. The CDR3 sequence is CACDIGWGTWDTRQMFF. The CDR3 coding sequence is TGTGCCTGTGACATCGGCTGGGGGACCTGGGACACCCGACAGATGTTTTTC.

This clone is termed medium-sized. The V gene is TRDV2, the J gene TRDJ3; D uncertain. CDR1 is GEAIGNYY and CDR2 is EKD in the germline V gene. V gave up 2 bases and J gave up 0 bases, with 22 bases separating them. The CDR3 has 21 amino acids. CDR3 sequence: CACDKVTPSVTTSWDTRQMFF. The CDR3 region has the DNA TGTGCCTGTGACAAGGTAACCCCCTCTGTAACGACCTCCTGGGACACCCGACAGATGTTTTTC.

By share of the sample, this clone is medium-sized (0.01 to 0.1%). It may be a read error: a sequence one base away is much more abundant. The sample contains more than one DNA sequence encoding this CDR3. The genes are TRDV2 and TRDJ3; 10 bases agree with TRDD3. The length of the CDR3 is 18 residues. The germline CDR1 and CDR2 sequences are GEAIGNYY and EKD. V shed 1 base, J shed 1 base, and the junction held 3 bases outside the gene matches. Here the CDR3 DNA reads TGTGCCTGTGACACTGGGGGATACAGGTCCTGGGACACCCGACAGATGTTTTTC. Encoded protein: CACDTGGYRSWDTRQMFF.

In its sample, this clone was seen a few times. Relative to the germline gene, one junction end is altered; a read error may explain this. The V call is TRDV2, the J call TRDJ1; 9 bases are a match to TRDD3. CDR1 is GEAIGNYY, CDR2 EKD, per germline. The CDR3 runs 15 residues. CDR3 loop: CACDALLGDTVKLIF. For the CDR3, the DNA is TGTGCCTGTGACGCCCTACTGGGGGACACCGTTAAACTCATCTTT.

Worth noting for this clone: One end of the junction does not line up with germline, which may come from a read error. The rearrangement joins TRDV2 to TRDJ3; 13 bases match TRDD3. The J gene is absent in TCRdb and was assigned here via DNA matching to germline. Germline V gene lookup returns CDR1 GEAIGNYY and CDR2 EKD. The CDR3 consists of 21 residues. In DNA, the CDR3 is TGTGCCGGTGACAAAGTACTGGGGGATACGCGGGGTTCCTGGGACACCCGACAGATGTTTTTC. This codes for CAGDKVLGDTRGSWDTRQMFF.

On this clone itself: Given a much more abundant clone one base away, this may be a read error. This chain uses TRDV2 with TRDJ3, with 7 bases that match TRDD3. Germline CDR1 GEAIGNYY, CDR2 EKD. The CDR3 spans 19 residues. DNA of the CDR3: TGTGCCTGTGACACGGTAAAGTGGGGGAGCTCCTGGTACACCCGACAGATGTTTTTC. This encodes CACDTVKWGSSWYTRQMFF.

Only a few counts were recorded for this clone. It may be a read error: a sequence one base away is much more abundant. The chain couples TRDV2 to TRDJ3; TRDD3 agrees at 8 bases. This CDR3 spans 17 amino acids. V shed 1 base, J shed 1 base, and the junction held 2 bases outside the gene matches. Germline CDR1 reads GEAIGNYY; CDR2 reads EKD. The CDR3 spells CACDTLGGSWDTRQMFF. The CDR3 nucleotides are TGTGCCTGTGACACACTGGGGGGATCCTGGGACACCCGACAGATGTTTTTC.

To note about this clone: The TCRdb protein comes from a much larger clone and disagrees with this DNA's translation at residue 8, likely due to a read error; the protein given here is derived from the DNA. This chain connects TRDV2 to TRDJ2; D might be TRDD3 (6 bases). The CDR3 is 14 amino acids. Trimming stripped 0 bases from V and 5 bases from J, with 9 bases between. Germline V gives CDR1 GEAIGNYY, CDR2 EKD. CDR3 nucleotides: TGTGCCTGTGACACCGTGGGGGGTACAGCACAACTCTTCTTT. This sequence encodes CACDTVGGTAQLFF.

As to this clone: This may stem from a read error, because a much larger clone lies one nucleotide away. The same CDR3 arises from other DNA sequences in this sample as well. In nucleotides, the CDR3 is TGTGCCTGTGACACCACTGGGGCCGCCTGGGACACCCGACAAATGTTTTTC. Amino acids: CACDTTGAAWDTRQMFF. V and J are TRDV2 and TRDJ3; 7 bases align to TRDD3. The CDR3 is 17 amino acids. Germline V gene lookup returns CDR1 GEAIGNYY and CDR2 EKD.

By share of the sample, this clone is medium-sized. This CDR3 is also generated by other DNA sequences in the sample. The rearrangement joins TRDV2 to TRDJ2; possibly TRDD3 for D (5 bases). This CDR3 is 14 amino acids long. The V end was cut by 0 bases, the J end by 5 bases, with 9 bases between. Germline loops: CDR1 GEAIGNYY, CDR2 EKD. CDR3 region: CACDTWGVTAQLFF. As DNA, the CDR3 is TGTGCCTGTGACACCTGGGGAGTAACAGCACAACTCTTCTTT.

The gene calls are TRDV2 and TRDJ2; maybe TRDD3 (6 bases). This CDR3 contains 19 residues. CDR1 is GEAIGNYY, CDR2 EKD, per germline. V was cut by 2 bases and J by 1 base, with 22 bases left in between. As DNA, the CDR3 is TGTGCCTGTGACAAGGTCCTGGGGCCCCAGGGACTTTTGACAGCACAACTCTTCTTT. Translating gives CACDKVLGPQGLLTAQLFF.

On this clone: A much larger clone differs by one base, so this may be a read error. This chain connects TRDV2 to TRDJ1; D possibly corresponds to TRDD3 (5 bases). Germline V lookup: CDR1 GEAIGNYY, CDR2 EKD. V was shortened by 0 bases and J by 0 bases, with 19 bases between the two germline ends. The CDR3 runs 18 residues. DNA for the CDR3: TGTGCCTGTGACACCGTCGGACGGGGGGCTACGTACACCGATAAACTCATCTTT. It translates to CACDTVGRGATYTDKLIF.

The table lists this clone with a few counts. A much bigger clone sits one base away, suggesting this may be a read error. This chain joins TRDV2 and TRDJ3; 7 nucleotides line up with TRDD3. CDR1 is GEAIGNYY and CDR2 is EKD in the germline V gene. The junction had 16 bases not matched to a gene; V was cut back by 3 bases and J by 3 bases. The CDR3 length is 20 residues. In DNA, the CDR3 is TGTGCCTGTGACCTTACTGGGGATCCGAGGGGCTACTGGGACACCCGACAGATGTTTTTC. This sequence encodes CACDLTGDPRGYWDTRQMFF.

This clone ranks as medium-sized. This chain connects TRDV2 to TRDJ3; TRDD3 matches at 13 bases. Germline V CDR1 and CDR2: GEAIGNYY, EKD. V lost 3 bases and J lost 5; bases outside the gene matches: 6. The CDR3 runs 18 residues. The CDR3 here is CACDGLGDTRRDTRQMFF. CDR3 sequence (DNA): TGTGCCTGTGACGGACTGGGGGATACGCGCAGGGACACCCGACAGATGTTTTTC.

Concerning this clone: TCRdb lists the protein of a much larger clone for this DNA, which differs at residue 12, so this is likely a read error; the protein given here is translated from the DNA itself. CDR3 sequence: CACDTVLGDTLAAQLFF. Here the CDR3 DNA reads TGTGCCTGTGACACCGTACTGGGGGATACTTTGGCAGCACAACTCTTCTTT. This chain joins TRDV2 and TRDJ2, with 12 positions matching TRDD3. Germline values: CDR1 GEAIGNYY, CDR2 EKD. The CDR3 sequence is 17 residues long.

In this sample, this clone turned up a few times. This may come from a read error, since a much larger clone is one base off. The chain couples TRDV2 to TRDJ2; 8 bases are shared with TRDD3. Germline CDR1 GEAIGNYY, CDR2 EKD. This CDR3 is 14 amino acids long. The V and J ends lost 3 bases and 5 bases, in that order; junction bases with no gene match: 4. This CDR3 is CACDVLGATAQLFF. The CDR3 DNA is TGTGCCTGTGACGTACTGGGGGCTACAGCACAACTCTTCTTT.

Sample share makes this clone medium-sized. Other DNA sequences in this sample translate to the same CDR3. The genes are TRDV2 and TRDJ3; 11 positions match TRDD3. With 1 base clipped from V and 0 bases from J, the junction kept 4 bases outside the gene matches. Germline V gene lookup returns CDR1 GEAIGNYY and CDR2 EKD. This CDR3 is built from 19 residues. In DNA, the CDR3 is TGTGCCTGTGACACTGGGGGATACGAGAGCTCCTGGGACACCCGACAGATGTTTTTC. It is translated as CACDTGGYESSWDTRQMFF.

Within the sample, this clone is medium-sized. The chain carries TRDV2 and TRDJ3; D remains ambiguous. CDR1 GEAIGNYY and CDR2 EKD come from the germline V gene. Trimming shortened V by 0 bases and J by 0 bases, and 11 bases separated the two germline ends. The CDR3 length is 18 residues. As DNA, the CDR3 is TGTGCCTGTGACACCGTGACCCGAAGCTCCTGGGACACCCGACAGATGTTTTTC. Translated, it gives CACDTVTRSSWDTRQMFF.